Below, 2 T cell receptor beta chains from the same sample are listed, as sequenced in a study of T cell responses to AZD1222 COVID-19 vaccine. Clones were sequenced by immunoSEQ multiplex PCR, and TCRdb holds only the in-frame ones, with some missing. The sample comprises 130,000 to 150,000 clones, 70% to 90% of which are singletons, and about 14% rests with the top ten. The source was peripheral blood, collected on day 0 of AZD1222 vaccination. These receptors all come from an adult in good health.

The rearrangement joins TRBV5-5 to TRBJ1-2; D unclear. This CDR3 has 15 amino acids. CDR1 and CDR2 from the germline V gene are SGHKS and YYEKEE (reference sequence). Deletions cut 0 bases from V and 4 bases from J, with 13 bases between. The DNA of the CDR3 is TGTGCCAGCAGCTTGGTCGTGGGCGGGTTCTATGGCTACACCTTC. Its translation: CASSLVVGGFYGYTF.

This clone has more than one count but fewer than ten. DNA for the CDR3: TGTGCCAGCAGCAGCCGGGACAGGGCCCCCGGGTTCACTGAAGCTTTCTTT. Translated: CASSSRDRAPGFTEAFF. The chain employs TRBV9 and TRBJ1-1, with 9 bases fitting TRBD1. The CDR3 loop spans 17 amino acids. Germline trimming cut 4 bases from V and 4 bases from J; bases unmatched to any gene: 14. Germline assignment: CDR1 SGDLS and CDR2 YYNGEE.